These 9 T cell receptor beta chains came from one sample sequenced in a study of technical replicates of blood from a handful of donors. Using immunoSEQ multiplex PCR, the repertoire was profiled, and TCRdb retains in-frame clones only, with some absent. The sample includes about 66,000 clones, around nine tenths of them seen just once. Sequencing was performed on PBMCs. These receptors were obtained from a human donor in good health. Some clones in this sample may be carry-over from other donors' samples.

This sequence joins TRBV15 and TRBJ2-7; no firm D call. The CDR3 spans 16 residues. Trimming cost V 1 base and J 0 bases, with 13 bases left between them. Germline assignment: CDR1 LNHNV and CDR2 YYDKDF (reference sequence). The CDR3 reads CATSRGSDSSSYEQYF. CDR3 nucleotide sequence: TGTGCCACCAGCAGAGGGTCGGATAGCAGCTCCTACGAGCAGTACTTC.

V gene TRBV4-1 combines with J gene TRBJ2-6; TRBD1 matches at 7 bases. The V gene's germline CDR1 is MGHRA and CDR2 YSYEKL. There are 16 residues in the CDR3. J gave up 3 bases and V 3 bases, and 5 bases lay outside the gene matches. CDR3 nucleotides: TGCGCCAGCAGCCAGCAGGGGGTAGGTGGGGCCAACGTCCTGACTTTC. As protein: CASSQQGVGGANVLTF.

The CDR3 here is CASSLSWIQGFPFSNQPQHF. CDR3 DNA: TGCGCCAGCAGCCTAAGCTGGATACAGGGATTCCCTTTTAGCAATCAGCCCCAGCATTTT. The chain links TRBV4-1 to TRBJ1-5, with D possibly matching TRBD1 (6 bases). Per the germline V gene, CDR1 is MGHRA and CDR2 is YSYEKL. This CDR3 region has 20 residues. Trimming shortened V by 4 bases and J by 0 bases, and 25 bases separated the two germline ends.

CDR3: CASSLNGLQSGANVLTF. The CDR3, as DNA: TGTGCCAGCAGCTTAAATGGCCTTCAATCTGGGGCCAACGTCCTGACTTTC. The chain links TRBV7-3 to TRBJ2-6, with no clear D. This CDR3 contains 17 residues. Germline values: CDR1 SGHTA, CDR2 FQGTGA. The ends were cut back, 1 base at V and 1 base at J, with 11 bases in the middle.

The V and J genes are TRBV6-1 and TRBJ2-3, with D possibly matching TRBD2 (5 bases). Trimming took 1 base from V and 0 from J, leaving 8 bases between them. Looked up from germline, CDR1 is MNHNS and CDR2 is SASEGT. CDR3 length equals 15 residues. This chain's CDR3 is CASSEGGRSTDTQYF. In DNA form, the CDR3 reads TGTGCCAGCAGTGAAGGAGGGCGCAGCACAGATACGCAGTATTTT.

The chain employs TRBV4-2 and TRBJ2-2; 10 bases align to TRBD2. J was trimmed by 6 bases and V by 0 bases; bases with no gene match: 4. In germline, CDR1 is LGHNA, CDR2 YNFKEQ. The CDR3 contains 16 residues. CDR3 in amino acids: CASSQDLAGVSGELFF. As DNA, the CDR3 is TGTGCCAGCAGCCAAGATCTAGCGGGAGTGTCCGGGGAGCTGTTTTTT.

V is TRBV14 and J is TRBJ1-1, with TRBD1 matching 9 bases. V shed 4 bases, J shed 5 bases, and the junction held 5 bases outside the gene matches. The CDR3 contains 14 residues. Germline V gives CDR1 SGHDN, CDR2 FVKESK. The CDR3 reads CASSPDRGVTEAFF. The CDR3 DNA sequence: TGTGCCAGCAGCCCGGACAGGGGCGTTACTGAAGCTTTCTTT.

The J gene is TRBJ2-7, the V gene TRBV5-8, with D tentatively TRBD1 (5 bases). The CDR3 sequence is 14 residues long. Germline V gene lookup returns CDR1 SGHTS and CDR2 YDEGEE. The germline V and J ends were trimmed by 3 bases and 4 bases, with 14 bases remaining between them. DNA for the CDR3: TGTGCCAGCAGCTCAGGTTTGGGGCAGTACGAGCAGTACTTC. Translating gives CASSSGLGQYEQYF. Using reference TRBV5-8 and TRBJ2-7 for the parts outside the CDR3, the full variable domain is EAGVTQSPTHLIKTRGQQATLRCSPISGHTSVYWYQQALGLGLQFLLWYDEGEERNRGNFPPRFSGRQFPNYSSELNVNALELEDSALYLCASSSGLGQYEQYFGPGTRLTVT.

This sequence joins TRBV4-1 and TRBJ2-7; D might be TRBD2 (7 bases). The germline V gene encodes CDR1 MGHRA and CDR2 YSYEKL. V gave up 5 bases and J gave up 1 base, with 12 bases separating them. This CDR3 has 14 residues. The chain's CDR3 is CASSGGAGSYEQYF. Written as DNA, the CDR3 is TGCGCCAGCAGCGGGGGGGCGGGATCCTACGAGCAGTACTTC.